One sample yielded the 15 T cell receptor beta chains listed below, sequenced in a study of cytomegalovirus exposure and HLA in healthy donors. Primers included in the PCR were 60 Vbeta and 13 Jbeta primers. The table came from immunoSEQ multiplex PCR; TCRdb's copy has only in-frame clones and leaves some out. The sample records approximately 210,000 clones, about four fifths being singletons. Sequencing used PBMCs. These receptor sequences come from a man aged 18 to 30 in good health and CMV-seronegative.

This clone was detected only a few times. Its ends do not fully match the called genes, so a read error is possible. The chain recombines TRBV10-3 with TRBJ1-4; 8 nucleotides match TRBD1. This CDR3 has 14 residues. The V gene's germline CDR1 is ENHRY and CDR2 SYGVKD. For the CDR3, the DNA is TGTGCCATCAGAGGGGACAGGTCTAAAGAAAAACTGTTTTTT. It codes for CAIRGDRSKEKLFF.

The J gene is TRBJ2-2, the V gene TRBV10-1; a weak D match, TRBD1 (6 bases). The V gene's germline CDR1 is WNHNN and CDR2 SYGVQD (reference sequence). This CDR3 is 15 amino acids long. The V end lost 4 bases, the J end lost 1 base, and 10 bases lay between the germline ends. In nucleotides, the CDR3 is TGCGCCAGCAGTGTGACAGGCATGAACACCGGGGAGCTGTTTTTT. Protein: CASSVTGMNTGELFF.

The chain carries TRBV7-2 and TRBJ1-5; 10 bases align to TRBD1. CDR1 is SGHTA and CDR2 is FQGNSA in the germline V gene. V gave up 4 bases and J gave up 6 bases; unmatched junction bases: 6. This CDR3 has 15 amino acids. The CDR3 region is CASSWRTGGGQPQHF. In nucleotides, the CDR3 is TGTGCCAGCAGCTGGAGGACAGGGGGTGGTCAGCCCCAGCATTTT. The full variable domain, its missing parts supplied by reference TRBV7-2 and TRBJ1-5, is GAGVSQSPSNKVTEKGKDVELRCDPISGHTALYWYRQSLGQGLEFLIYFQGNSAPDKSGLPSDRFSAERTGGSVSTLTIQRTQQEDSAVYLCASSWRTGGGQPQHFGDGTRLSIL.

The chain joins TRBV7-2 to TRBJ2-1; TRBD2 matches 11 bases. J lost 5 bases, V lost 3 bases, and 3 bases had no gene match. Germline V gene data show CDR1 as SGHTA and CDR2 as FQGNSA. The CDR3 is 15 residues long. CDR3 in DNA: TGTGCCAGCAGCTTCTTAGCGGGAGGGAACAATGAGCAGTTCTTC. This sequence encodes CASSFLAGGNNEQFF.

The rearrangement joins TRBV19 to TRBJ1-6, with 10 bases aligning to TRBD1. The CDR3 length is 14 residues. J gave up 8 bases and V 6 bases, and 4 bases lay outside the gene matches. Germline V gene data show CDR1 as LNHDA and CDR2 as SQIVND (reference sequence). The CDR3 sequence: CASRMDRGDSPLHF. The CDR3 region has the DNA TGTGCCAGTAGAATGGACAGGGGGGATTCACCCCTCCACTTT.

Written as DNA, the CDR3 is TGTGCCAGCTCACCTCAGGAGACCCAGTACTTC. Protein product: CASSPQETQYF. V is TRBV18 and J is TRBJ2-5; D is unresolved. Germline V gene data show CDR1 as KGHSH and CDR2 as LQKENI. V lost 3 bases to trimming and J lost 5 bases, with 4 bases between them. The CDR3 totals 11 residues.

J is TRBJ1-1 and V is TRBV25-1, with D hard to call. V was shortened by 3 bases and J by 4 bases, with 6 bases between the two germline ends. The CDR3 extends over 12 amino acids. CDR1 is MGHDK, CDR2 SYGVNS, per germline. The CDR3 sequence: CASSDTSTEAFF. The CDR3 region has the DNA TGTGCCAGCAGTGATACGAGCACTGAAGCTTTCTTT.

The V gene is TRBV11-3, the J gene TRBJ2-7, with 8 bases fitting TRBD2. Trimming removed 4 bases from V and 2 bases from J; junction bases left unmatched: 7. The CDR3 covers 15 residues. Germline V CDR1 and CDR2: SGHNT, YENEEA. CDR3 sequence reads: CASSSGQAGAYEQYF. In nucleotides, the CDR3 is TGTGCCAGCAGCTCGGGACAAGCGGGGGCCTACGAGCAGTACTTC.

CDR3 nucleotide sequence: TGCAGCGTTCACGTAGACAGATCCTCCTACGAGCAGTACTTC. Translated, it gives CSVHVDRSSYEQYF. This chain links TRBV29-1 with TRBJ2-7; perhaps TRBD1 as D (5 bases). Trimming took off 5 bases at V and 0 bases at J, with 14 bases between the two ends. The CDR3 has 14 amino acids. Germline CDR1 SQVTM, CDR2 ANQGSEA.

This clone appeared once. J is TRBJ1-2 and V is TRBV4-3; no reliable D call. This CDR3 has 18 amino acids. Germline V gene data show CDR1 as LGHNA and CDR2 as YSLEER. Trimming took off 0 bases at V and 0 bases at J, with 17 bases between the two ends. The CDR3 DNA sequence: TGCGCCAGCAGCCAAGATCTTCACGGCCGGGGAGCTAACTATGGCTACACCTTC. This codes for CASSQDLHGRGANYGYTF.

V is TRBV16 and J is TRBJ1-2, with 8 bases matching TRBD1. From germline, CDR1 is KGHSY and CDR2 FQNENV. This CDR3 spans 15 amino acids. Losses at the gene ends were 0 bases for V and 8 bases for J; bases not matched to a gene: 8. The CDR3 reads CASSQSGQGAIGYTF. CDR3 nucleotide sequence: TGTGCCAGCAGCCAATCGGGCCAGGGGGCGATCGGCTACACCTTC.

V usage is TRBV27 and J usage is TRBJ1-2; no reliable D call. V was shortened by 5 bases and J by 2 bases, with 12 bases between the two germline ends. This CDR3 region has 14 residues. Germline lookup yields CDR1 MNHEY and CDR2 SMNVEV (reference sequence). The chain's CDR3 is CASSTRGGNYGYTF. The CDR3 DNA sequence: TGTGCCAGCAGTACACGGGGTGGAAACTATGGCTACACCTTC.

The rearrangement uses TRBV10-3 and TRBJ2-1, with a weak D call TRBD2 (5 bases). CDR1 ENHRY and CDR2 SYGVKD come from the germline V gene. The CDR3 spans 12 residues. V was pared by 3 bases and J by 9 bases, with 9 bases between. CDR3 amino acids: CAISERTFEQFF. CDR3 DNA: TGTGCCATCAGTGAAAGGACTTTTGAGCAGTTCTTC.

The genes are TRBV19 and TRBJ2-5; TRBD1 aligns across 8 bases. The CDR3 contains 15 residues. Germline trimming cut 3 bases from V and 4 bases from J; bases unmatched to any gene: 7. The germline gives CDR1 LNHDA, CDR2 SQIVND (reference sequence). The CDR3: CASSMIGQGGETQYF. CDR3 DNA sequence: TGTGCCAGTAGTATGATAGGACAGGGAGGAGAGACCCAGTACTTC.

The chain employs TRBV19 and TRBJ2-1, with D perhaps matching TRBD1 (6 bases). CDR3 length: 17 amino acids. The V gene lost 4 bases and the J gene lost 2 bases, with 18 bases spanning the gap. CDR1 and CDR2 from the germline V gene are LNHDA and SQIVND (reference sequence). The CDR3 DNA is TGTGCCAGTAGTACCCGTGGGGCAGGGGCCACCTACAATGAGCAGTTCTTC. Encoded protein: CASSTRGAGATYNEQFF.